Listed below are T cell receptor beta chains from one sample, sequenced in a study of CXCR3-negative and CXCR3-positive naive CD8 T cells. TCRdb reprocessed the 5' RACE reads, keeping one entry per CDR3 protein, no DNA. The sample spans 100,000 to 150,000 distinct CDR3 sequences; the ten largest clones claim around 0.41%. Sequencing was done on a sample of naive CXCR3+ CD8+ T cells from blood. These receptors were taken from a human donor in good health. Some clones in this sample may be carry-over from other donors' samples. Each CDR3 is given with its conserved first and last residue.

V gene: TRBV9
J gene: TRBJ2-7
CDR3 protein: CASSAGQGSEQYF

V gene: TRBV7-9
J gene: TRBJ2-7
CDR3 protein: CASNYEGDEQYF

V gene: TRBV24-1
J gene: TRBJ2-1
CDR3 protein: CATSDPSSTVGNEQFF

V gene: TRBV13
J gene: TRBJ1-5
CDR3 protein: CASSSARGGQPQHF

V gene: TRBV5-1
J gene: TRBJ2-7
CDR3 protein: CASSLEGGEYEQYF

V gene: TRBV28
J gene: TRBJ2-1
CDR3 protein: CASSIAGAVEQFF

V gene: TRBV11-2
J gene: TRBJ2-7
CDR3 protein: CASSRLAGSRYEQYF

V gene: TRBV5-1
J gene: TRBJ2-7
CDR3 protein: CASSLEAAYEQYF

V gene: TRBV20-1
J gene: TRBJ2-7
CDR3 protein: CSARIGEDSYEQYF

V gene: TRBV6-2/TRBV6-3
J gene: TRBJ2-1
CDR3 protein: CASRRLSGRETSSYNEQFF

V gene: TRBV4-1
J gene: TRBJ2-1
CDR3 protein: CASSQDTSGTQFF

V gene: TRBV21-1
J gene: TRBJ2-5
CDR3 protein: CASSKNQETQYF

V gene: TRBV12-3/TRBV12-4
J gene: TRBJ1-2
CDR3 protein: CASSHSTGFYGYTF

V gene: TRBV7-2
J gene: TRBJ2-1
CDR3 protein: CASSLTSGVINEQFF

V gene: TRBV7-9
J gene: TRBJ1-2
CDR3 protein: CASSLAGQGYGYTF

V gene: TRBV3-1
J gene: TRBJ2-2
CDR3 protein: CASSQDSFVGGELFF

V gene: TRBV6-5
J gene: TRBJ2-1
CDR3 protein: CASSYYGPHNEQFF